The rows below give T cell receptor beta chains drawn from one sample of a study of blood T cell repertoires in COVID-19. Here immunoSEQ multiplex PCR was the method, and the copy in TCRdb shows in-frame clones only, minus some. There are approximately 400,000 clones in the sample; more than 70% occur only once, and over 1% lies in the top ten. The sequencing sample was made of peripheral blood. These receptors all stem from a man aged 40-55 years with acute or convalescent COVID-19. Each CDR3 is given with its conserved first and last residue.

V	J	CDR3
TRBV9	TRBJ1-1	CASSVGIRGTEAFF
TRBV5-6	TRBJ2-4	CASSGQGRHIQYF
TRBV5-1	TRBJ2-2	CASSLAAGTNTGELFF
TRBV2	TRBJ2-7	CASRELAGVSDEQYF
TRBV7-2	TRBJ1-2	CASSPQVRGQAGYTF
TRBV5-6	TRBJ2-5	CASSFGFLRETQYF
TRBV5-4	TRBJ2-1	CASSLPPLGLGLNNEQFF
TRBV28	TRBJ1-1	CASNGETEAFF
TRBV29-1	TRBJ2-3	CSVNQVRGSTDTQYF
TRBV5-1	TRBJ2-2	CASSLTNTGELFF
TRBV18	TRBJ1-2	CASSPGGQGLDYGYTF
TRBV27	TRBJ2-7	CASSFLRDSPYEQYF
TRBV18	TRBJ1-3	CASSPSRGSFEGNTIYF
TRBV3-1/TRBV3-2	TRBJ1-1	CASSPGPAGGKGTEAFF
TRBV5-1	TRBJ1-1	CASSLGQPNTEAFF
TRBV10-3	TRBJ2-7	CATTGSSYEQYF
TRBV7-9	TRBJ2-5	CASSPGRGGRETQYF
TRBV19	TRBJ2-1	CASSIGWTSGSNEQFF
TRBV4-1	TRBJ2-7	CASSPLWAVAGEYEQYF
TRBV5-1	TRBJ1-1	CASSLPLRETGVNTEAFF
TRBV12-3/TRBV12-4	TRBJ1-1	CASSLHNVGGAFF
TRBV4-2	TRBJ1-4	CASSHPQGTGGGKLFF
TRBV7-2	TRBJ2-7	CASSLPTGYEQYF
TRBV15	TRBJ1-1	CATSRGEWTGRTFF
TRBV6-5	TRBJ1-3	CASRAFSGNTIYF
TRBV19	TRBJ1-4	CASSSQGGNEKLFF
TRBV6-5	TRBJ1-5	CASSRTGDQPQHF
TRBV3-1/TRBV3-2	TRBJ1-1	CASSQEGQSKQKNTEAFF
TRBV27	TRBJ1-5	CASGPRDRGNQPQHF
TRBV4-3	TRBJ1-2	CASSQGPGREAYGYTF
TRBV20-1	TRBJ2-7	CSASRQDTYEQYF
TRBV6-1	TRBJ2-3	CASSDSGRFDTQYF
TRBV6-5	TRBJ1-3	CASSYGRGGNTIYF
TRBV10-3	TRBJ2-1	CAIRAGTKNVGPYNEQFF
TRBV6-5	TRBJ2-7	CASSPQGSKYEQYF
TRBV6-5	TRBJ1-6	CASSYRRENSPLHF
TRBV11-2	TRBJ1-2	CASSRETGGAYGYTF
TRBV7-9	TRBJ2-1	CASSLGRDNEQFF
TRBV7-9	TRBJ1-6	CASSLSDSPLHF
TRBV4-3	TRBJ2-2	CASSQAGTGSTGELFF
TRBV7-9	TRBJ2-7	CAFPGTGDHEQYF
TRBV5-1	TRBJ2-4	CASSLAAGGAKNIQYF
TRBV12-3/TRBV12-4	TRBJ1-2	CASSPRTGDGYTF
TRBV3-1/TRBV3-2	TRBJ1-2	CASSQSDRGPYGYTF
TRBV5-4	TRBJ1-2	CASSRRTGQAFDGYTF
TRBV29-1	TRBJ2-5	CSVGLENGETQYF
TRBV12-3/TRBV12-4	TRBJ1-2	CASSFVIRAGYTF
TRBV29-1	TRBJ1-1	CSVEVGQAEAFF
TRBV7-9	TRBJ2-1	CASSQTSGTNNEQFF
TRBV6-5	TRBJ1-1	CASSYARGGTEAFF
TRBV20-1	TRBJ2-1	CSASIPPTKQGAFYNEQFF
TRBV7-3	TRBJ2-1	CASSATSGSNNEQFF
TRBV4-1	TRBJ2-3	CASSQDPLNTDTQYF
TRBV4-3	TRBJ1-6	CASSQTGVDSGSPLHF
TRBV10-3	TRBJ2-1	CAISGLEQSSYNEQFF
TRBV7-3	TRBJ1-1	CASSATADSMNTEAFF
TRBV7-8	TRBJ1-5	CASSLLSGINQPQHF
TRBV28	TRBJ1-1	CASRADSPFTEAFF
TRBV19	TRBJ2-2	CASSFHRDGTGELFF
TRBV27	TRBJ1-1	CASSLNGGTEAFF